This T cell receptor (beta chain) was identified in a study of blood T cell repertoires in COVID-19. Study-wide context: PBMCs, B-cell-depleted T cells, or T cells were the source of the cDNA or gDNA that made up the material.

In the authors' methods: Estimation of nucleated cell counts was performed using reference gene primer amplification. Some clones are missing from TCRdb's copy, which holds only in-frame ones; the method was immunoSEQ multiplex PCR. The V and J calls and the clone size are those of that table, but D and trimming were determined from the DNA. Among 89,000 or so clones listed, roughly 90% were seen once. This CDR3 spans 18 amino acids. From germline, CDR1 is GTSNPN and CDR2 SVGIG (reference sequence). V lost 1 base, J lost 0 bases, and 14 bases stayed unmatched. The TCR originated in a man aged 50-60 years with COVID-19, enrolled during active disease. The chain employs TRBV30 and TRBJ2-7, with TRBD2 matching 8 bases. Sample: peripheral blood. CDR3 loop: CAWSARTQLADLSYEQYF. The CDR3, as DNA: TGTGCCTGGAGTGCCCGTACGCAACTAGCGGACCTCTCCTACGAGCAGTACTTC.